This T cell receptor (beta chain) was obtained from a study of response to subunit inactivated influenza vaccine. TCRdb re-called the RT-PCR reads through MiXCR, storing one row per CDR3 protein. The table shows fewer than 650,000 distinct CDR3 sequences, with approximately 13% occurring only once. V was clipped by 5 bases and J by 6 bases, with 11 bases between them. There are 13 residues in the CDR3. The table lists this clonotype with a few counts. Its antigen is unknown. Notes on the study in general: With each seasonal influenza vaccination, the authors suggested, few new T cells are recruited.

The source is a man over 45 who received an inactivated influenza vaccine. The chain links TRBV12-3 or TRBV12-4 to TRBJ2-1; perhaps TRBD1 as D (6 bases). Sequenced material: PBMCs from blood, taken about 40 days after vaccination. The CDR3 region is CASSRRQANEQFF. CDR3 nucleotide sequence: TGTGCCAGCAGTCGAAGACAGGCCAATGAGCAGTTCTTC.